This entry lists 15 T cell receptor beta chains sequenced from one sample in a study of blood T cells in healthy people across ages. Combining a sample-barcoded 5' primer with a J-beta primer mix, a second PCR ran for roughly 7 to 11 cycles. MiXCR, applied by TCRdb to the 5' RACE reads, yields one record per CDR3 protein. The sample holds some 1.5 million distinct CDR3 sequences, 28% seen once. Sequencing was performed on blood. These receptors came from a woman aged 25 to 39 in good health.

This clonotype was picked up a small number of times. The rearrangement joins TRBV27 to TRBJ1-1, with D unclear. This CDR3 has 14 amino acids. CDR1 and CDR2 (germline): MNHEY, SMNVEV (reference sequence). Trimming left V 5 bases short and J 5 bases short, with 15 bases between. The CDR3 DNA is TGTGCCAGCAGTCCCAAGGGTCAGGAGACTGAAGCTTTCTTT. It specifies CASSPKGQETEAFF.

Comment on this clonotype: A much bigger clone sits one base away, suggesting this may be a read error. The chain links TRBV12-3 or TRBV12-4 to TRBJ1-6; D gene unclear. CDR3 size: 13 residues. CDR3 in amino acids: CATSGLDNSPPHF. For the CDR3, the DNA is TGTGCCACCTCCGGACTGGATAATTCACCCCCCCACTTT.

Only a few counts were recorded for this clonotype. The J gene is TRBJ2-3, the V gene TRBV19, with 11 bases identical to TRBD2. CDR3 length equals 14 residues. V lost 9 bases and J lost 2; bases outside the gene matches: 4. Germline V gene lookup returns CDR1 LNHDA and CDR2 SQIVND (reference sequence). CDR3 amino acids: CASQTSGVTDTQYF. CDR3 in DNA: TGTGCCAGCCAGACTAGCGGGGTCACAGATACGCAGTATTTT.

V gene TRBV20-1 combines with J gene TRBJ2-4, with TRBD2 matching 15 bases. Trimming cost V 3 bases and J 7 bases; bases outside gene matches: 4. CDR1 is DFQATT and CDR2 is SNEGSKA in the germline V gene (reference sequence). CDR3 length: 15 amino acids. CDR3 in amino acids: CSASPGTSGGNIQYF. The CDR3 nucleotides read TGCAGTGCTAGTCCCGGGACTAGCGGGGGGAACATTCAGTACTTC.

The V and J genes are TRBV3-1 and TRBJ1-1; D gene unclear. The V end lost 3 bases, the J end lost 1 base, and 9 bases lay between the germline ends. The CDR3 length is 14 residues. The germline CDR1 and CDR2 sequences are LGHDT and YNNKEL (reference sequence). This CDR3 reads CASSHEERNTEAFF. CDR3 nucleotides: TGTGCCAGCAGCCACGAGGAGAGGAACACTGAAGCTTTCTTT.

This clonotype appeared many times. The chain couples TRBV20-1 to TRBJ2-7; TRBD2 matches 8 bases. J gave up 5 bases and V 0 bases, and 3 bases lay outside the gene matches. The germline V gene encodes CDR1 DFQATT and CDR2 SNEGSKA (reference sequence). This CDR3 has 13 amino acids. The CDR3 sequence is CSARDPGRDEQYF. CDR3 nucleotides: TGCAGTGCTAGAGACCCCGGGAGGGACGAGCAGTACTTC.

V gene TRBV20-1 combines with J gene TRBJ2-2, with D hard to call. Trimming left V 3 bases short and J 6 bases short, with 11 bases between. CDR3 length: 13 residues. CDR1 DFQATT and CDR2 SNEGSKA come from the germline V gene (reference sequence). The CDR3 sequence is CSASLAYAGELFF. CDR3 coding DNA: TGCAGTGCTAGTCTGGCATACGCCGGGGAGCTGTTTTTT.

This clonotype has only a few counts. V and J are TRBV12-3 or TRBV12-4 and TRBJ2-2; possibly TRBD2 for D (6 bases). The V end lost 1 base, the J end lost 4 bases, and 16 bases lay between the germline ends. The CDR3 covers 17 residues. CDR3 coding DNA: TGTGCCAGCAGTTTAGATGAGGCGAGAGCGGGCACCGGGGAGCTGTTTTTT. Translated, it gives CASSLDEARAGTGELFF.

This clonotype was seen a handful of times. The rearrangement joins TRBV7-2 to TRBJ2-6; TRBD2 matches 12 bases. V was clipped by 6 bases and J by 2 bases; unmatched bases: 5. Per the germline V gene, CDR1 is SGHTA and CDR2 is FQGNSA. The CDR3 consists of 17 residues. The CDR3 region has the DNA TGTGCCAGCAGTGCTAGCGGGAGGGCCGCTGGGGCCAACGTCCTGACTTTC. Protein sequence: CASSASGRAAGANVLTF. The full variable domain, in which reference TRBV7-2 and TRBJ2-6 provide the parts outside the CDR3, is GAGVSQSPSNKVTEKGKDVELRCDPISGHTALYWYRQSLGQGLEFLIYFQGNSAPDKSGLPSDRFSAERTGGSVSTLTIQRTQQEDSAVYLCASSASGRAAGANVLTFGAGSRLTVL.

This clonotype was detected many times. V is TRBV24-1 and J is TRBJ2-1; D perhaps matches TRBD2 (6 bases). Per the germline V gene, CDR1 is KGHDR and CDR2 is SFDVKD. V lost 4 bases and J 5 bases, leaving 17 bases between the germline ends. The CDR3 is 16 residues long. DNA for the CDR3: TGTGCCACCAGTGACCGGGGACTGGGGCCTAACAATGAGCAGTTCTTC. This gives the protein CATSDRGLGPNNEQFF.

This sequence joins TRBV6-5 and TRBJ2-1, with 11 bases matching TRBD2. The V and J ends lost 4 bases and 9 bases, in that order; junction bases with no gene match: 8. CDR3 length: 15 residues. Per the germline V gene, CDR1 is MNHEY and CDR2 is SVGAGI. The CDR3 protein is CASSWFTSGRGEQFF. The CDR3 DNA sequence: TGTGCCAGCAGTTGGTTTACTAGCGGGAGAGGTGAGCAGTTCTTC.

The V call is TRBV27, the J call TRBJ1-5; D may be TRBD1 (6 bases). The length of the CDR3 is 16 residues. Germline V lookup: CDR1 MNHEY, CDR2 SMNVEV (reference sequence). V lost 5 bases to trimming and J lost 7 bases, with 21 bases between them. The CDR3 bases are TGTGCCAGCAGTCCAGCAGGAGCGGGGGGCAGACAGCCCCAGCATTTT. It is translated as CASSPAGAGGRQPQHF.

This clonotype appeared once. The genes are TRBV9 and TRBJ1-5, with D unclear. Germline CDR1 and CDR2: SGDLS and YYNGEE. V was shortened by 8 bases and J by 0 bases, with 15 bases between the two germline ends. The CDR3 runs to 15 residues. CDR3 residues: CASAPGIHSNQPQHF. The CDR3 DNA reads TGTGCCAGTGCCCCTGGGATACATAGCAATCAGCCCCAGCATTTT.

The CDR3 sequence is CASGSGRALDEQYF. The CDR3 DNA sequence: TGTGCCAGCGGGAGCGGGAGGGCCCTCGATGAGCAGTACTTC. The chain has TRBV7-9 and TRBJ2-5, with TRBD2 matching 10 bases. CDR1 SEHNR and CDR2 FQNEAQ come from the germline V gene (reference sequence). J lost 11 bases, V lost 8 bases, and 14 bases had no gene match. The CDR3 spans 14 residues.

This CDR3 is CATSRGGTAKEDEQYF. The CDR3 DNA follows: TGTGCCACCAGCAGAGGAGGGACAGCGAAGGAGGACGAGCAGTACTTC. The chain recombines TRBV15 with TRBJ2-7, with 7 bases aligning to TRBD1. V gave up 1 base and J gave up 5 bases; unmatched junction bases: 11. This CDR3 spans 16 amino acids. Germline V CDR1 and CDR2: LNHNV, YYDKDF (reference sequence).